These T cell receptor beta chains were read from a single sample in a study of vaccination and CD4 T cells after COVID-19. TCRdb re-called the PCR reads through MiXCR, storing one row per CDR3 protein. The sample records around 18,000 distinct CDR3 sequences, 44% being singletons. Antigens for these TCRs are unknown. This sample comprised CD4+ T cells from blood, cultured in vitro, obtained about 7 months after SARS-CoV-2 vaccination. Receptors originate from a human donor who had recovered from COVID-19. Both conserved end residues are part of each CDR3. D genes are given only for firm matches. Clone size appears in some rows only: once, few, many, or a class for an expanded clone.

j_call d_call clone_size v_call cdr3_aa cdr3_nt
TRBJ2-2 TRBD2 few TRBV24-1 CATSDAGLAHFTGELFF TGTGCCACCAGTGATGCGGGACTAGCGCACTTCACCGGGGAGCTGTTTTTT
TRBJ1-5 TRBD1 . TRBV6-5 CASSYSGGRQPQHF TGTGCCAGCAGTTACTCAGGGGGCCGTCAGCCCCAGCATTTT
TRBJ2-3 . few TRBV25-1 CASSDVGRVDTQYF TGTGCCAGCAGTGATGTGGGGCGGGTAGATACGCAGTATTTT
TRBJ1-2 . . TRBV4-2 CASSQERPRTVYNYGYTF TGTGCCAGCAGCCAAGAGCGGCCCCGGACAGTTTATAACTATGGCTACACCTTC
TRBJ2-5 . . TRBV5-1 CASSLTAEETQYF TGCGCCAGCAGCTTAACAGCCGAAGAGACCCAGTACTTC
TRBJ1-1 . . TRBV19 CASSIDRWNTEAFF TGTGCCAGTAGTATCGACAGGTGGAACACTGAAGCTTTCTTT
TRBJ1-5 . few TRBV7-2 CASSLSSEQPQHF TGTGCCAGCAGCTTGTCCTCAGAACAGCCCCAGCATTTT
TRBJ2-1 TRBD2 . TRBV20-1 CSARPPSGGNEQFF TGCAGTGCCCGCCCGCCTAGCGGGGGCAATGAGCAGTTCTTC
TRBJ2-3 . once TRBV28 CAGRGPNTDTQYF TGTGCCGGCAGGGGACCTAACACAGATACGCAGTATTTT
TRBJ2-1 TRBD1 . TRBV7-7 CASSPGQGSYNEQFF TGTGCTAGCAGCCCGGGACAGGGCTCCTACAATGAGCAGTTCTTC
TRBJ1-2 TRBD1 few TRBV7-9 CASSPWDSKGGGYTF TGTGCCAGCAGCCCCTGGGACAGTAAGGGGGGTGGCTACACCTTC
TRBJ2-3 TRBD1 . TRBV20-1 CSATSGQGMVPDTQYF TGCAGTGCTACTTCGGGACAGGGAATGGTGCCAGATACGCAGTATTTT
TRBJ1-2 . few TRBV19 CAPPVASGINHGYTF TGTGCCCCCCCCGTGGCCAGCGGAATTAACCATGGCTACACCTTC
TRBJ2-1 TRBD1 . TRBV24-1 CATSDSHTGGQNNEQFF TGTGCCACCAGTGATTCCCATACAGGGGGCCAAAACAATGAGCAGTTCTTC
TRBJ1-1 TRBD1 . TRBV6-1 CASSLTGASTEAFF TGTGCCAGCAGTCTCACAGGGGCCTCTACTGAAGCTTTCTTT
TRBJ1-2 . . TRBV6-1 CASRMTDDNYRGYTF TGTGCCAGCAGGATGACGGATGACAACTATCGTGGCTACACCTTC
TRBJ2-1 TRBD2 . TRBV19 CASSMRSSGRAGEQFF TGTGCCAGTAGTATGCGGAGCAGCGGGAGGGCGGGAGAGCAGTTCTTC
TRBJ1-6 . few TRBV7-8 CASSLSMSYNSPLHF TGTGCCAGCAGCTTATCGATGTCCTATAATTCACCCCTCCACTTT
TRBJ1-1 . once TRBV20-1 CSAKRTRNTEAFF TGCAGTGCTAAGAGGACAAGGAACACTGAAGCTTTCTTT
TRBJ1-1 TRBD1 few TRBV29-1 CSARQGSEAFF TGCAGCGCTAGACAGGGCTCTGAAGCTTTCTTT
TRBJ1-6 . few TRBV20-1 CSARSQSYNSPLHF TGCAGTGCTCGGTCACAGAGCTATAATTCACCCCTCCACTTT
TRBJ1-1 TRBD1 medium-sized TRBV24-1 CATSDGDSEAFF TGTGCCACCAGTGATGGGGACAGTGAAGCTTTCTTT
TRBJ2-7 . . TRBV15 CATSRKTGSATYEQYF TGTGCCACCAGCAGAAAAACAGGATCGGCAACCTACGAGCAGTACTTC